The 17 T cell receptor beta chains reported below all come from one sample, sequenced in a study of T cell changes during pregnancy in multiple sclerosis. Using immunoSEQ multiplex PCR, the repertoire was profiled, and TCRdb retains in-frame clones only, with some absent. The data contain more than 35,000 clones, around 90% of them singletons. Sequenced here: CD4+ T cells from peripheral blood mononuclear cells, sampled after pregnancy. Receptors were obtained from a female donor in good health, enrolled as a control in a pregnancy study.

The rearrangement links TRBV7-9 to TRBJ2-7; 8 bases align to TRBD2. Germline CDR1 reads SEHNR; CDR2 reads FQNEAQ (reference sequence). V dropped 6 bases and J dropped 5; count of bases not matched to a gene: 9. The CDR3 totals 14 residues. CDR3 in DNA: TGTGCCAGCAGTCCGGCGGGGGGAGTCGACGAGCAGTACTTC. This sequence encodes CASSPAGGVDEQYF. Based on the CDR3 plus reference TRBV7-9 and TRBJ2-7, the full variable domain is DTGVSQNPRHKITKRGQNVTFRCDPISEHNRLYWYRQTLGQGPEFLTYFQNEAQLEKSRLLSDRFSAERPKGSFSTLEIQRTEQGDSAMYLCASSPAGGVDEQYFGPGTRLTVT.

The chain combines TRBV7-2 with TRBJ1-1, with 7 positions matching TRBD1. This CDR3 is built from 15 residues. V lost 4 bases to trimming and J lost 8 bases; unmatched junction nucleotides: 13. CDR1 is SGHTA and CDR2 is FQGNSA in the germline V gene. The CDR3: CASSWTRIRGIEAFF. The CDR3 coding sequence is TGTGCCAGCAGCTGGACTCGAATCAGGGGGATCGAAGCTTTCTTT.

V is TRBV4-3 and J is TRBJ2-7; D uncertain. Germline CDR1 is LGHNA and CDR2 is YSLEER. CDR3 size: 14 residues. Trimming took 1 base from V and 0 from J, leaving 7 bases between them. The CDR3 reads CASSQGRSSYEQYF. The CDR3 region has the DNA TGCGCCAGCAGCCAAGGGCGGAGCTCCTACGAGCAGTACTTC.

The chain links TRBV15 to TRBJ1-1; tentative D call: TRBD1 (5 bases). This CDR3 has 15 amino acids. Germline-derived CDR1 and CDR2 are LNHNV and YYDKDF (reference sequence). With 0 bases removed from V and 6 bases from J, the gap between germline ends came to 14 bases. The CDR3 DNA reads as TGTGCCACCAGCAGAGATCAAGCAGGGCCTTCTGAAGCTTTCTTT. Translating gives CATSRDQAGPSEAFF.

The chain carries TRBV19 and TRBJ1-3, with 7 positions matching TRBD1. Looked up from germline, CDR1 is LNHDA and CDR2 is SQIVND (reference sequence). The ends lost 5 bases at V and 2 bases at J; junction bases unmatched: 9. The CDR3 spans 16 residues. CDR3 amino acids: CASSSGQARPGNTIYF. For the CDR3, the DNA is TGTGCCAGTAGTTCCGGACAGGCCCGACCTGGAAACACCATATATTTT. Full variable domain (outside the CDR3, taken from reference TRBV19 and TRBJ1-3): DGGITQSPKYLFRKEGQNVTLSCEQNLNHDAMYWYRQDPGQGLRLIYYSQIVNDFQKGDIAEGYSVSREKKESFPLTVTSAQKNPTAFYLCASSSGQARPGNTIYFGEGSWLTVV.

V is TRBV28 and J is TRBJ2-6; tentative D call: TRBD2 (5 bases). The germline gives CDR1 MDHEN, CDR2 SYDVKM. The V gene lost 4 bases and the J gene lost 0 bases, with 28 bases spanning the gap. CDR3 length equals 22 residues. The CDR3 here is CASSYVVRSVSRRDSGANVLTF. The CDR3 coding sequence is TGTGCCAGCAGTTACGTAGTTCGCAGCGTATCGCGCCGGGACTCTGGGGCCAACGTCCTGACTTTC.

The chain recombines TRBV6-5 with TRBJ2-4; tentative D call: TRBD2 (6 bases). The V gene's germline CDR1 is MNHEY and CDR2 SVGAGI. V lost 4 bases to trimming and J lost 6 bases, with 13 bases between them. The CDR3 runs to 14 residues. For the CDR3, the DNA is TGTGCCAGCAGTTCTCGACGTAGCGGAAACATTCAGTACTTC. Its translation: CASSSRRSGNIQYF.

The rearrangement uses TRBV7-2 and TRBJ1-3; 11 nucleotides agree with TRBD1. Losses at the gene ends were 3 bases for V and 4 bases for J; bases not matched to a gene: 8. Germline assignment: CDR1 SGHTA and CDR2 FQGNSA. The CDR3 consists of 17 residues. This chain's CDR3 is CASSLGGQGAYGNTIYF. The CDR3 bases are TGTGCCAGCAGCTTGGGAGGACAGGGGGCGTACGGAAACACCATATATTTT.

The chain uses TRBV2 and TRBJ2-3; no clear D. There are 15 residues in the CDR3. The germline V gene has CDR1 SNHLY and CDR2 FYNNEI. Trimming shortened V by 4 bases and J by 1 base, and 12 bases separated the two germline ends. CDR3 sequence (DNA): TGTGCCAGCAGTGTTGTGACCACAGGCACAGATACGCAGTATTTT. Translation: CASSVVTTGTDTQYF.

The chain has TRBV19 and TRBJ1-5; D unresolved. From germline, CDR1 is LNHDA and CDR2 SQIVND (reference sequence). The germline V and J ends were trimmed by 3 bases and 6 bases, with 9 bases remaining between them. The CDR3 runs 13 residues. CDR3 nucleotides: TGTGCCAGTAGTATTGAGGGCGCTCAGCCCCAGCATTTT. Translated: CASSIEGAQPQHF.

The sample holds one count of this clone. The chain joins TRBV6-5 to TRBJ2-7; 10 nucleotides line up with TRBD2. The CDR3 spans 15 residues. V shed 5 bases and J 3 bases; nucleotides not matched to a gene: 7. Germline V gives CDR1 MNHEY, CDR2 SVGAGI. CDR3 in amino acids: CASSTRTSGVYEQYF. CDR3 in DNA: TGTGCCAGCAGTACCCGGACTAGCGGCGTCTACGAGCAGTACTTC.

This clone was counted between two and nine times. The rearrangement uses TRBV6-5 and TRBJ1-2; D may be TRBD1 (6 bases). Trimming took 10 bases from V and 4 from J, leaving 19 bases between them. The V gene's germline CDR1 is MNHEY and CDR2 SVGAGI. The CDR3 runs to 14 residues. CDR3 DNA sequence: TGTGCCACCTCCCGAGGACAGCTTCCCTATGGCTACACCTTC. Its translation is CATSRGQLPYGYTF.

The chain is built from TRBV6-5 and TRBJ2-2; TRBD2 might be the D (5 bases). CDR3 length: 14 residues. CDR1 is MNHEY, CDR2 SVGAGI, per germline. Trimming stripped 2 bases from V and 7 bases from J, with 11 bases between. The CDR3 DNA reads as TGTGCCAGCAGTTACACCCCCGGGGACGGGGAGCTGTTTTTT. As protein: CASSYTPGDGELFF.

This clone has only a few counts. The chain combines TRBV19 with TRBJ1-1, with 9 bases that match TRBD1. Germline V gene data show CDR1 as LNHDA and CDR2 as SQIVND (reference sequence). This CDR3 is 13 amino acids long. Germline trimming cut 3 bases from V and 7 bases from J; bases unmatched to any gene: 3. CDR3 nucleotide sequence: TGTGCCAGTAGTATTGGACAGGGGTTTGAAGCTTTCTTT. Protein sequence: CASSIGQGFEAFF. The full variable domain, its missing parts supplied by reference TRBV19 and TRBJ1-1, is DGGITQSPKYLFRKEGQNVTLSCEQNLNHDAMYWYRQDPGQGLRLIYYSQIVNDFQKGDIAEGYSVSREKKESFPLTVTSAQKNPTAFYLCASSIGQGFEAFFGQGTRLTVV.

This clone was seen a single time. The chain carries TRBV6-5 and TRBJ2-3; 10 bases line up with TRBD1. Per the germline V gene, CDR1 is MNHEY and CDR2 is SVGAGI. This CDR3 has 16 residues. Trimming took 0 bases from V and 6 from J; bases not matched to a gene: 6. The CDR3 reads CASSYSRQGARDTQYF. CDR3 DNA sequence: TGTGCCAGCAGTTACTCGAGACAGGGGGCCAGGGATACGCAGTATTTT.

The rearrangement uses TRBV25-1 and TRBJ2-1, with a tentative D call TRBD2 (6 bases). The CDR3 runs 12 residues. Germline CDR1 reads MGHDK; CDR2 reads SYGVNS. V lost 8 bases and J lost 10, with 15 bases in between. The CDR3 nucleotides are TGTGCCAGCCGCCGCCCTAGCGAAGAGCAGTTCTTC. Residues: CASRRPSEEQFF.

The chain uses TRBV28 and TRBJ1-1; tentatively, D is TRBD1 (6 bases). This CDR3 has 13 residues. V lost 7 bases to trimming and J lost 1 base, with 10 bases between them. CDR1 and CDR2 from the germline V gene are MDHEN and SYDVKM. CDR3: CASKDRPNTEAFF. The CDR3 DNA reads TGTGCCAGCAAGGACAGACCGAACACTGAAGCTTTCTTT.